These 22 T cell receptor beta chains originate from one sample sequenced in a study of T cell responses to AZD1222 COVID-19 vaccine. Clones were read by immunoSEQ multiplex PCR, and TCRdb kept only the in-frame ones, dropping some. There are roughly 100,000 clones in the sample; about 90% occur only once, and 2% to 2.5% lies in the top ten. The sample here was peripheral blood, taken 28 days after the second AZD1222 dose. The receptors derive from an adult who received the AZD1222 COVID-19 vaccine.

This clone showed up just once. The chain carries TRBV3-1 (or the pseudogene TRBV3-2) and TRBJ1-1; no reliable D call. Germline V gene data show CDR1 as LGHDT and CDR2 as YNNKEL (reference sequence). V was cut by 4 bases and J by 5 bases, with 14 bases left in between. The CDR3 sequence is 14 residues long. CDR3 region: CASSPRGLGTEAFF. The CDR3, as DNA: TGTGCCAGCAGCCCTCGCGGGCTGGGGACTGAAGCTTTCTTT.

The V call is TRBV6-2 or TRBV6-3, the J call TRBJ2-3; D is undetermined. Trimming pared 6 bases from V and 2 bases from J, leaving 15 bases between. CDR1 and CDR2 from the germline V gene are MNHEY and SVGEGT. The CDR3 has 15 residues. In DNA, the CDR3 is TGTGCCAGCAGCCTTAGTCCGGATACCACAGATACGCAGTATTTT. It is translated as CASSLSPDTTDTQYF.

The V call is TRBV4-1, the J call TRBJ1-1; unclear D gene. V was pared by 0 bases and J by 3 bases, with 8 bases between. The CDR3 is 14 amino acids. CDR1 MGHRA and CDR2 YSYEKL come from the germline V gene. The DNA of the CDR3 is TGCGCCAGCAGCCAAGAATCGGGGTACACTGAAGCTTTCTTT. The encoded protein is CASSQESGYTEAFF.

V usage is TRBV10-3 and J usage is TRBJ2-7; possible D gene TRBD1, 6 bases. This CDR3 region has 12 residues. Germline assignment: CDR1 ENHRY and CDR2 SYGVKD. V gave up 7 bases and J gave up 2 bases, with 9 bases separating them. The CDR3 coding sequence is TGTGCCATCAAGGACAGCGCCTACGAGCAGTACTTC. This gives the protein CAIKDSAYEQYF.

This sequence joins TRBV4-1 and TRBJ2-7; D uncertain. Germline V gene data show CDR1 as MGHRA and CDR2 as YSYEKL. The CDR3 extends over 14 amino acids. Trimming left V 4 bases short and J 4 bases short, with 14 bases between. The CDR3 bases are TGCGCCAGCAGCCGCACCCCCTCCGAATACGAGCAGTACTTC. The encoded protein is CASSRTPSEYEQYF.

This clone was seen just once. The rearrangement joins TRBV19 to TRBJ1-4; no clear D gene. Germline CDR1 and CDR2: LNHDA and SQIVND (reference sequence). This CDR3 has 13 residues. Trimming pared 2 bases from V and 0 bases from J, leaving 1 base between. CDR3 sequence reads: CASSISTNEKLFF. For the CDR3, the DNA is TGTGCCAGTAGTATATCAACTAATGAAAAACTGTTTTTT.

The CDR3 DNA is TGCGCCAGCAGCCACCGGACAGGGGACTCCTATAATTCACCCCTCCACTTT. Translated: CASSHRTGDSYNSPLHF. The rearrangement uses TRBV5-1 and TRBJ1-6; 9 bases fit TRBD1. There are 17 residues in the CDR3. V trimming: 4 bases; J trimming: 0 bases; junction bases outside the gene matches: 5. The V gene's germline CDR1 is SGHRS and CDR2 YFSETQ.

CDR3 in DNA: TGTGCCAGCAGCTTAGCACTAGCGGGTGGGGTAGGAGAGACCCAGTACTTC. This codes for CASSLALAGGVGETQYF. This chain connects TRBV7-2 to TRBJ2-5, with 9 bases fitting TRBD2. The CDR3 spans 17 residues. V gave up 0 bases and J gave up 4 bases; unmatched junction bases: 9. The germline gives CDR1 SGHTA, CDR2 FQGNSA.

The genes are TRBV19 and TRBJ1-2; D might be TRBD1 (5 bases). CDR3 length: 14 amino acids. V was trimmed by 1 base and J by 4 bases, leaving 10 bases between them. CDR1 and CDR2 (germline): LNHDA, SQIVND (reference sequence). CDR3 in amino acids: CASSIGSGSYGYTF. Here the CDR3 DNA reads TGTGCCAGTAGTATAGGGTCAGGGTCCTATGGCTACACCTTC.

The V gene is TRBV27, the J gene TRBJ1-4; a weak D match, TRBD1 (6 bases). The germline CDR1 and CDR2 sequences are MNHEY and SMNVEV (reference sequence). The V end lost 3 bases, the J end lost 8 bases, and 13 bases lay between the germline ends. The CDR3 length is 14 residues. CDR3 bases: TGTGCCAGCAGTTTGGCCGGACAGCTCGAAAAACTGTTTTTT. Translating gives CASSLAGQLEKLFF.

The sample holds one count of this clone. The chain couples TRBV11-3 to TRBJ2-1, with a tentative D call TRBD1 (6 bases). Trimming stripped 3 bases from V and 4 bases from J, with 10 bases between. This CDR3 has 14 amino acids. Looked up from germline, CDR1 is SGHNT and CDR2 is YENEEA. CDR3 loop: CASSFRGSYNEQFF. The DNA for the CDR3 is TGTGCCAGCAGCTTCAGGGGTTCATACAATGAGCAGTTCTTC.

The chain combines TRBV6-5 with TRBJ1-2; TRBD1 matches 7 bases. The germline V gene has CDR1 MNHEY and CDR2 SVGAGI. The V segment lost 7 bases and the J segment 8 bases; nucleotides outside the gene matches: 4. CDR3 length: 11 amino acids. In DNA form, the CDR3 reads TGTGCCAGCAAACAGGGGCACGGCTACACCTTC. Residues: CASKQGHGYTF.

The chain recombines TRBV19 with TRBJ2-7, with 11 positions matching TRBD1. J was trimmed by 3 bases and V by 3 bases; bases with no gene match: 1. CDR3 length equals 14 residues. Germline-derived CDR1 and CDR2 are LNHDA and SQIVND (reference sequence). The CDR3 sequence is CASSMGTGGYEQYF. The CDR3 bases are TGTGCCAGTAGTATGGGGACAGGGGGCTACGAGCAGTACTTC.

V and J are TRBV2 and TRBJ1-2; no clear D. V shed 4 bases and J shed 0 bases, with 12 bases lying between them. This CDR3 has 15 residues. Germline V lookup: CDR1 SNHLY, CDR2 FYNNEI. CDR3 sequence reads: CASSVAPGPNYGYTF. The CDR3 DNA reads TGTGCCAGCAGTGTCGCTCCAGGACCTAACTATGGCTACACCTTC.

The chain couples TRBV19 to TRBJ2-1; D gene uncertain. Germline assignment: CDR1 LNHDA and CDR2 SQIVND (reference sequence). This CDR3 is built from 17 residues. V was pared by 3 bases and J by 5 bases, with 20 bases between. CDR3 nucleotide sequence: TGTGCCAGTAGTATTTCACTCAGCGCTCGGTACAACAATGAGCAGTTCTTC. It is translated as CASSISLSARYNNEQFF.

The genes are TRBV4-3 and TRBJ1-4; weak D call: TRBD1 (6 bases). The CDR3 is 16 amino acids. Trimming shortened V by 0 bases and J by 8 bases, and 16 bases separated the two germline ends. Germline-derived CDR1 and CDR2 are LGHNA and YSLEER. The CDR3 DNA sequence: TGCGCCAGCAGCCAAGATATTGGGGGGGCTAGGGAAAAACTGTTTTTT. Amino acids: CASSQDIGGAREKLFF.

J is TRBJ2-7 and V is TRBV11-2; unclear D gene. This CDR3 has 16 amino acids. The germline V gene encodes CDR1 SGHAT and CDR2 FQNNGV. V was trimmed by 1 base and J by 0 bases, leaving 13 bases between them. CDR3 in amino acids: CASSLGRAESSYEQYF. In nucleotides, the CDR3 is TGTGCCAGCAGCTTAGGTCGTGCGGAAAGCTCCTACGAGCAGTACTTC.

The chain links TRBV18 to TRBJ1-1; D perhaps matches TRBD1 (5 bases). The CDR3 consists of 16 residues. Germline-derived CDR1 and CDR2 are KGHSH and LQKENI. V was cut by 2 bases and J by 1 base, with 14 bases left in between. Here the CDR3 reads CASSPRAGLENTEAFF. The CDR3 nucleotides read TGTGCCAGCTCACCAAGGGCAGGGCTCGAGAACACTGAAGCTTTCTTT.

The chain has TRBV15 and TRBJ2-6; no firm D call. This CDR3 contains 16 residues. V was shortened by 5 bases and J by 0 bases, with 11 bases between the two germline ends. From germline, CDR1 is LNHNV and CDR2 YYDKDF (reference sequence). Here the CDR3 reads CATSPNLNSGANVLTF. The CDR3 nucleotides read TGTGCCACCAGCCCGAACCTTAACTCTGGGGCCAACGTCCTGACTTTC.

The CDR3 reads CASSQEAGGTQHF. CDR3 nucleotide sequence: TGTGCCAGCAGCCAAGAAGCGGGAGGGACCCAGCATTTT. The chain has TRBV14 and TRBJ1-5; no definite D call. The germline V gene has CDR1 SGHDN and CDR2 FVKESK. Trimming shortened V by 0 bases and J by 11 bases, and 11 bases separated the two germline ends. There are 13 residues in the CDR3.

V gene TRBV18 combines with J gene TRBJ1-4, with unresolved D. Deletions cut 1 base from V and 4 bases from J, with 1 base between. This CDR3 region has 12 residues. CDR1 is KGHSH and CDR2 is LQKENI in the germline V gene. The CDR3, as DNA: TGTGCCAGCTCACCACGTAATGAAAAACTGTTTTTT. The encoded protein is CASSPRNEKLFF. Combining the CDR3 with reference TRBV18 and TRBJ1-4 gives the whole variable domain NAGVMQNPRHLVRRRGQEARLRCSPMKGHSHVYWYRQLPEEGLKFMVYLQKENIIDESGMPKERFSAEFPKEGPSILRIQQVVRGDSAAYFCASSPRNEKLFFGSGTQLSVL.

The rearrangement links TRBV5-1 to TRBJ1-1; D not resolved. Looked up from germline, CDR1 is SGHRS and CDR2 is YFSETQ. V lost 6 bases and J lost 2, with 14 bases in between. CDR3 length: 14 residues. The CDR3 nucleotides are TGCGCCAGCAAACTCTCTGAGGAAAACACTGAAGCTTTCTTT. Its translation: CASKLSEENTEAFF.